This TCR beta chain was recorded in a study of Ad26.COV2.S vaccination and SARS-CoV-2 variants. A word on this clone: Its cognate antigen is unknown.

Study findings and constraints: The study found similar non-spike TCR breadth in vaccine and placebo recipients. Total T cell responses may have been underestimated by the TCR breadth and depth analyses.

The ends were cut back, 3 bases at V and 6 bases at J, with 14 bases in the middle. The CDR3 length is 14 residues. Germline lookup yields CDR1 ENHRY and CDR2 SYGVKD. Only in-frame clones appear in the TCRdb table, and some are missing; sequencing was by immunoSEQ multiplex PCR. This repertoire shows roughly 180,000 clones, roughly 85% found once; its top ten account for approximately 6%. This TCR came from a human donor who had recovered from COVID-19. The rearrangement joins TRBV10-3 to TRBJ1-2; no firm D call. This specimen consisted of peripheral blood, obtained after recovery from COVID-19. CDR3 nucleotides: TGTGCCATCAGTGAACGGGGTATAACGGATGGCTACACCTTC. Its translation is CAISERGITDGYTF.